This T cell receptor (beta chain) was sequenced in a study of cytomegalovirus exposure and HLA in healthy donors. TCRdb keeps only in-frame clones here, not all; method: immunoSEQ multiplex PCR. The table lists 220,000 or so clones, around nine tenths of them singletons. Germline CDR1 is LNHNV and CDR2 is YYDKDF (reference sequence). The CDR3 loop spans 15 amino acids. Trimming left V 3 bases short and J 4 bases short, with 13 bases between. This sequence joins TRBV15 and TRBJ1-3; a possible D gene is TRBD1 (6 bases). The sequencing input was PBMCs. This receptor was obtained from a woman aged 18-35 years in good health and CMV-seropositive. CDR3 amino acids: CATSRDSYGGNTIYF. CDR3 DNA sequence: TGTGCCACCAGCAGGGACAGTTATGGGGGAAACACCATATATTTT.